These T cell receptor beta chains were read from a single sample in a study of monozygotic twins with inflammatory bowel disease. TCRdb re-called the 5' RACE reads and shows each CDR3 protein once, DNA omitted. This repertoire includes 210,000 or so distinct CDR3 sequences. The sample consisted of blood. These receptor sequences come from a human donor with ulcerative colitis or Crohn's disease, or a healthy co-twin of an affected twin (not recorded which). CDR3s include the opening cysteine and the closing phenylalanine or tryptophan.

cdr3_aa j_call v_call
CASSLEEETQYF TRBJ2-5 TRBV11-2
CASSLGLINTGELFF TRBJ2-2 TRBV7-9
CASSPGGFVYNEQFF TRBJ2-1 TRBV13
CTSSPPAYNEQFF TRBJ2-1 TRBV7-9
CASSPGQGTMSQPQHF TRBJ1-5 TRBV18
CASSMGRVVGKLFF TRBJ1-4 TRBV19
CATSEYSGYEQYF TRBJ2-7 TRBV24-1
CAIRPGTSGTNTGELFF TRBJ2-2 TRBV10-3
CSVGGSNSEKLFF TRBJ1-4 TRBV29-1
CAITRGQGGTDTQYF TRBJ2-3 TRBV10-3
CASSSRASSYNEQFF TRBJ2-1 TRBV27
CASSSVGPRDQPQHF TRBJ1-5 TRBV28
CASSLRKQFVAGELFF TRBJ2-2 TRBV7-3
CASSPAGGEPQHF TRBJ1-5 TRBV18
CASRLTGGADTEAFF TRBJ1-1 TRBV6-1
CASSSADEQYF TRBJ2-7 TRBV12-3/TRBV12-4
CASSNPGTGDTGELFF TRBJ2-2 TRBV7-6
CASSQLGLAGGVTDTQYF TRBJ2-3 TRBV4-1
CASSPQGVQEAQYF TRBJ2-5 TRBV5-1
CASSVVSGPQETQYF TRBJ2-5 TRBV19
CASSYSPATDTQYF TRBJ2-3 TRBV6-2/TRBV6-3
CASSLALTEGYTF TRBJ1-2 TRBV7-8
CASSPLDTDQPQHF TRBJ1-5 TRBV18